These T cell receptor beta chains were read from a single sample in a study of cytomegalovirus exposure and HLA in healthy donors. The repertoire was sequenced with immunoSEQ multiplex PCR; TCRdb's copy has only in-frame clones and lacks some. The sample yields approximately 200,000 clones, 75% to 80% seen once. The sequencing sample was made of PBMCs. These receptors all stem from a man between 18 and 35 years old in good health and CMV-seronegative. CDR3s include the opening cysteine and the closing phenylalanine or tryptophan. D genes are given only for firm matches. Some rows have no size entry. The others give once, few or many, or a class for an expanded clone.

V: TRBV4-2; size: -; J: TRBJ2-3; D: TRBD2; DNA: TGTGCCAGCAGCCAAGATACGGCTAGCGGGGTTGATACGCAGTATTTT; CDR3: CASSQDTASGVDTQYF
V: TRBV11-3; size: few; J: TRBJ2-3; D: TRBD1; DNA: TGTGCCAGCAGCTCTGGAGGGACAGGGTGGGATACGCAGTATTTT; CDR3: CASSSGGTGWDTQYF
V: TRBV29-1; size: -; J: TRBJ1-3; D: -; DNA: TGCAGCGCTCGAACAGGGACCTCTGGAAACACCATATATTTT; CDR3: CSARTGTSGNTIYF
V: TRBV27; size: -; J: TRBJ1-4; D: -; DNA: TGTGCCAGCACCTTTTCCCCCGGCGGCTCATTTGAAAAACTGTTTTTT; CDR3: CASTFSPGGSFEKLFF
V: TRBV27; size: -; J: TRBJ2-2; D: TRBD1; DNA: TGTGCCAGCAGTTTGTCCGGGACAGGGTACACCGGGGAGCTGTTTTTT; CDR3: CASSLSGTGYTGELFF
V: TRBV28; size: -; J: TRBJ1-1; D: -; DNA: TGTGCCAGCAGGAAGGAGGGTACTGAAGCTTTCTTT; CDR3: CASRKEGTEAFF
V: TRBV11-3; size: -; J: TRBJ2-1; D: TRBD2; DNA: TGTGCCAGCAGCCAAGAAGGACTAGCGGGGGATGAGCAGTTCTTC; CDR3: CASSQEGLAGDEQFF
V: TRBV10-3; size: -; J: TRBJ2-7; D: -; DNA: TGTGCCATATGGGGAGGGGGACCCCACGAGCAGTACTTC; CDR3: CAIWGGGPHEQYF
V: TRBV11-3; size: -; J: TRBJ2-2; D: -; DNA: TGTGCCAGCAGCTTAGATGAAATGGGGACACCAAACACCGGGGAGCTGTTTTTT; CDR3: CASSLDEMGTPNTGELFF
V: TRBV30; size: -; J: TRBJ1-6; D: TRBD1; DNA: TGTGCCTGGAGTGCCACAAAACAGGGGGCAAATTCACCCCTCCACTTT; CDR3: CAWSATKQGANSPLHF
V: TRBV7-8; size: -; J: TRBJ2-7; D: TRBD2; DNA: TGTGCCAGCAGCTTAGCGAGGCTAGCGGGAAATTACGAGCAGTACTTC; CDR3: CASSLARLAGNYEQYF
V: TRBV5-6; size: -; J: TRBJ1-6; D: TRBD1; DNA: TGTGCCAGCAGCTTGGACGGGACAGGGACGTATTCACCCCTCCACTTT; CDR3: CASSLDGTGTYSPLHF
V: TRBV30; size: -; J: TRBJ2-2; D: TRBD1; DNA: TGTGCCTGGAGTCGGACAGGGGGCGCGGGAACCGGGGAGCTGTTTTTT; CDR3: CAWSRTGGAGTGELFF
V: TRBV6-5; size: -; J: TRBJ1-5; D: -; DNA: TGTGCCAGCAGCCCCGGGGGGAACGATCAGCCCCAGCATTTT; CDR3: CASSPGGNDQPQHF
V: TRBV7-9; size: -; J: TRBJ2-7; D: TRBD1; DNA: TGTGCCAGCAGCTCGGACAGGGGAGACGAGCAGTACTTC; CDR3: CASSSDRGDEQYF
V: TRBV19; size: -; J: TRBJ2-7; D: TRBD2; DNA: TGTGCCAGTAGTATTGGACTAGGGGCCTCCTACGAGCAGTACTTC; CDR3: CASSIGLGASYEQYF
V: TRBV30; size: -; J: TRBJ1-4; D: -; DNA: TGTGCCTGGGGAGCAGGGAACGAAAAACTGTTTTTT; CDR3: CAWGAGNEKLFF
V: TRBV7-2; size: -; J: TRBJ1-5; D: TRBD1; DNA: TGTGCCAGCAGCTTACAGGGGGATCAGCCCCAGCATTTT; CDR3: CASSLQGDQPQHF
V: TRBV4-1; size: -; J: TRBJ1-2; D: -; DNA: TGCGCATCAGCCCCGACAGAGGGGGGGTTTAGCTATGGCTACACCTTC; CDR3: CASAPTEGGFSYGYTF
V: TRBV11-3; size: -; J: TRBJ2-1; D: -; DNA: TGTGCCAGCAGCAAACGGACAGACGAAAGGGATGAGCAGTTCTTC; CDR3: CASSKRTDERDEQFF
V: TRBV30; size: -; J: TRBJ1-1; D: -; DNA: TGTGCCTGGAGTGTAGACAGGAACACTGAAGCTTTCTTT; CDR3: CAWSVDRNTEAFF
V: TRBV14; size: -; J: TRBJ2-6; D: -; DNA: TGTGCCAGCAGCCGAGTGACAGTTCACTCTGGGGCCAACGTCCTGACTTTC; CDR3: CASSRVTVHSGANVLTF
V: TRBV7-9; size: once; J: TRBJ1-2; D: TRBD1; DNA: TGTGCCAGCAGCTTTAATAACAGGGGTTTCTATGGCTACACCTTC; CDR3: CASSFNNRGFYGYTF
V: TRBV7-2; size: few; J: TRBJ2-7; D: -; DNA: TGTGCCAGCAGCTCACTACAGGCAAACTCCTACGAGCAGTACTTC; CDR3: CASSSLQANSYEQYF
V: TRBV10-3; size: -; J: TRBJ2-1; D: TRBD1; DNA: TGTGCCATCAGTGAGTTGCCTAAGACCGGGACAGGGCTCAATGAGCAGTTCTTC; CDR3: CAISELPKTGTGLNEQFF
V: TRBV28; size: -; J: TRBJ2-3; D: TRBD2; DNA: TGTGCCAGCAGTTTAGCGGGAGGGAACACAGATACGCAGTATTTT; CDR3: CASSLAGGNTDTQYF
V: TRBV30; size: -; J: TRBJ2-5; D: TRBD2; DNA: TGTGCCTGGAGTGTATCCCGGACTAGCGGGGGACAAGAGACCCAGTACTTC; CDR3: CAWSVSRTSGGQETQYF
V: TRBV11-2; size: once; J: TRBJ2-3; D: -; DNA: TGTGCCAGCAGTTACCGCGGGACGGACGTTGACACGCAGTATTTT; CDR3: CASSYRGTDVDTQYF
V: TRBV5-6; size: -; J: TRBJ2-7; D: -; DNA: TGTGCCAGCAGCTTGGCTTACTTTTCCTACGAGCAGTACTTC; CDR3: CASSLAYFSYEQYF
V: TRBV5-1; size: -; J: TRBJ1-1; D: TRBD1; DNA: TGCGCCAGCAGCCGTGGGACAGAGAACACTGAAGCTTTCTTT; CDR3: CASSRGTENTEAFF
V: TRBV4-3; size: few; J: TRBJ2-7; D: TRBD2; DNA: TGCGCCAGCAGCCAAGATAGCGGGGGGGCTTTTGACGAGCAGTACTTC; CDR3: CASSQDSGGAFDEQYF
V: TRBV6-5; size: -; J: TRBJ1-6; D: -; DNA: TGTGCCAGCAGTTACGTTACCCAGCGAGATTCACCCCTCCACTTT; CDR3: CASSYVTQRDSPLHF
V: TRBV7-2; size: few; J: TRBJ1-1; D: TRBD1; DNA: TGTGCCAGCAGCCGCCGGTGGGGACAGGGTGAAGCTTTCTTT; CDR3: CASSRRWGQGEAFF
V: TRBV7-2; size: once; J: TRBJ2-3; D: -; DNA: TGTGCCAGCAGCTTAGCGGGGGCGACCACAGATACGCAGTATTTT; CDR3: CASSLAGATTDTQYF
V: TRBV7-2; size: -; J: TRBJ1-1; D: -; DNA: TGTGCCAGCAGCGAAATCAGGGGTGAAGCTTTCTTT; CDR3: CASSEIRGEAFF
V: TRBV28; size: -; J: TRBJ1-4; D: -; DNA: TGTGCCAGCAGTACCGGGGGGCCGAATGAAAAACTGTTTTTT; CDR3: CASSTGGPNEKLFF
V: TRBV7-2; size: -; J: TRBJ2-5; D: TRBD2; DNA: TGTGCCAGCAGCCCCCCTAGCGGCCGGACCCAGTACTTC; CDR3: CASSPPSGRTQYF
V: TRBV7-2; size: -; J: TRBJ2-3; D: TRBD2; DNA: TGTGCCAGCAGCTCCGGGGGGGCGGGCACAGATACGCAGTATTTT; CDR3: CASSSGGAGTDTQYF
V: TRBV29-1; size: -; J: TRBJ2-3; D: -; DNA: TGCAGCGTTGCGGACTGGGGAGATACGCAGTATTTT; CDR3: CSVADWGDTQYF
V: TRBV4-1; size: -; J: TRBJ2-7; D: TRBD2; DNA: TGCGCCAGCAGCCAAGGGGGACTAGCGGGAGGGCCCTTGGACGAGCAGTATTTC; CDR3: CASSQGGLAGGPLDEQYF
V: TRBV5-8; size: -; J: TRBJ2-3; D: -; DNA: TGTGCCAGCAGCTCCGGAGACAGGATGTCAGATACGCAGTATTTT; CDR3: CASSSGDRMSDTQYF